A selection of T cell receptor beta chains follows, all from one sample in a study of cytomegalovirus exposure and HLA in healthy donors. Using immunoSEQ multiplex PCR, the repertoire was profiled, and TCRdb retains in-frame clones only, with some absent. The table records about 140,000 clones, 65% to 70% of them present only once. Material: PBMCs. Source of these receptors: a human donor in good health. The CDR3 runs from the conserved cysteine through the conserved F or W. The order of the fields is clone size, J gene, V gene, D gene, CDR3 protein, CDR3 DNA. The D gene is left open where the match is weak. Clone size, where shown, is once, few, many, or a class for clones that have expanded.

clone size: .; J gene: TRBJ2-3; V gene: TRBV18; D gene: TRBD2; CDR3 protein: CASSPGLAGRSTDTQYF; CDR3 DNA: TGTGCCAGCTCACCGGGACTAGCGGGACGAAGCACAGATACGCAGTATTTT
clone size: .; J gene: TRBJ2-5; V gene: TRBV7-8; D gene: TRBD2; CDR3 protein: CASSQIAGGGETQYF; CDR3 DNA: TGTGCCAGCAGCCAGATAGCGGGAGGGGGGGAGACCCAGTACTTC
clone size: few; J gene: TRBJ2-6; V gene: TRBV7-2; D gene: .; CDR3 protein: CASSGGASGANVLTF; CDR3 DNA: TGTGCCAGCAGCGGAGGGGCCTCTGGGGCCAACGTCCTGACTTTC
clone size: .; J gene: TRBJ1-2; V gene: TRBV10-1; D gene: .; CDR3 protein: CARAEGYTF; CDR3 DNA: TGCGCCAGGGCGGAAGGCTACACCTTC
clone size: once; J gene: TRBJ2-6; V gene: TRBV11-3; D gene: TRBD1; CDR3 protein: CASSLVLFKGRGPGANVLTF; CDR3 DNA: TGTGCCAGCAGCTTAGTACTGTTTAAGGGAAGGGGGCCTGGGGCCAACGTCCTGACTTTC
clone size: .; J gene: TRBJ2-1; V gene: TRBV4-3; D gene: .; CDR3 protein: CASSQVKRYSDNEQFF; CDR3 DNA: TGCGCCAGCAGCCAAGTAAAGCGGTATTCCGACAATGAGCAGTTCTTC
clone size: .; J gene: TRBJ2-1; V gene: TRBV6-5; D gene: TRBD1; CDR3 protein: CASSSQGALPNEQFF; CDR3 DNA: TGTGCCAGCAGTTCCCAGGGGGCGCTTCCCAATGAGCAGTTCTTC
clone size: .; J gene: TRBJ2-7; V gene: TRBV5-1; D gene: TRBD1; CDR3 protein: CASSLGDRGSLYEQYF; CDR3 DNA: TGCGCCAGCAGCTTGGGGGACAGGGGAAGTTTGTACGAGCAGTACTTC
clone size: .; J gene: TRBJ1-5; V gene: TRBV6-1; D gene: .; CDR3 protein: CASSEYSNQPQHF; CDR3 DNA: TGTGCCAGCAGTGAGTATAGCAATCAGCCCCAGCATTTT
clone size: .; J gene: TRBJ2-5; V gene: TRBV6-1; D gene: .; CDR3 protein: CASNTDSQETQYF; CDR3 DNA: TGTGCCAGCAATACGGACAGTCAAGAGACCCAGTACTTC
clone size: .; J gene: TRBJ2-7; V gene: TRBV28; D gene: .; CDR3 protein: CATSRSAYEQYF; CDR3 DNA: TGTGCCACCTCCAGGTCGGCCTACGAGCAGTACTTC
clone size: once; J gene: TRBJ2-3; V gene: TRBV23-1; D gene: .; CDR3 protein: CASSHPMGRRDTQYF; CDR3 DNA: TGCGCCAGCAGTCACCCTATGGGGAGGAGGGATACGCAGTATTTT
clone size: .; J gene: TRBJ2-7; V gene: TRBV5-4; D gene: TRBD2; CDR3 protein: CASSVTSGMNSYEQYF; CDR3 DNA: TGTGCCAGCAGCGTCACTAGCGGGATGAACTCCTACGAGCAGTACTTC
clone size: .; J gene: TRBJ2-7; V gene: TRBV4-3; D gene: TRBD1; CDR3 protein: CASSQGTGGEYEQYF; CDR3 DNA: TGCGCCAGCAGCCAAGGGACAGGGGGTGAATACGAGCAGTACTTC
clone size: .; J gene: TRBJ1-4; V gene: TRBV5-1; D gene: .; CDR3 protein: CASSLGGQGEKLFF; CDR3 DNA: TGCGCCAGCAGCTTGGGGGGGCAAGGTGAAAAACTGTTTTTT
clone size: .; J gene: TRBJ2-2; V gene: TRBV27; D gene: TRBD1; CDR3 protein: CASSHRDRGGTGAGELFF; CDR3 DNA: TGTGCCAGCAGTCACCGGGACAGGGGCGGAACTGGGGCCGGGGAGCTGTTTTTT
clone size: .; J gene: TRBJ2-7; V gene: TRBV2; D gene: TRBD1; CDR3 protein: CASSDKGQGYYEQYF; CDR3 DNA: TGTGCCAGCAGTGATAAGGGACAGGGGTACTACGAGCAGTACTTC
clone size: few; J gene: TRBJ2-7; V gene: TRBV10-1; D gene: .; CDR3 protein: CASSESDSHPYEQYF; CDR3 DNA: TGCGCCAGCAGTGAGTCGGACAGCCACCCCTACGAGCAGTACTTC
clone size: .; J gene: TRBJ2-5; V gene: TRBV5-1; D gene: .; CDR3 protein: CASSSTGRETQYF; CDR3 DNA: TGCGCCAGCAGCTCCACAGGGCGGGAGACCCAGTACTTC
clone size: .; J gene: TRBJ1-1; V gene: TRBV6-1; D gene: .; CDR3 protein: CASSEFGQGNTEAFF; CDR3 DNA: TGTGCCAGCAGTGAATTCGGGCAGGGGAACACTGAAGCTTTCTTT
clone size: .; J gene: TRBJ2-5; V gene: TRBV5-4; D gene: TRBD2; CDR3 protein: CASSLGPRTSGQETQYF; CDR3 DNA: TGTGCCAGCAGCTTGGGACCTCGGACTAGCGGCCAAGAGACCCAGTACTTC
clone size: .; J gene: TRBJ2-2; V gene: TRBV11-2; D gene: TRBD1; CDR3 protein: CASSPGALGQGDTGELFF; CDR3 DNA: TGTGCCAGCAGTCCCGGGGCCCTAGGACAGGGCGACACCGGGGAGCTGTTTTTT
clone size: .; J gene: TRBJ1-2; V gene: TRBV2; D gene: TRBD1; CDR3 protein: CASSGGQGASIGNGYGYTF; CDR3 DNA: TGTGCCAGCAGTGGGGGACAGGGGGCAAGTATTGGAAACGGCTATGGCTACACCTTC
clone size: .; J gene: TRBJ1-1; V gene: TRBV9; D gene: .; CDR3 protein: CASSPMDRTGARWPVF; CDR3 DNA: TGTGCCAGCAGCCCTATGGACCGAACAGGAGCCCGCTGGCCCGTCTTT
clone size: .; J gene: TRBJ2-7; V gene: TRBV6-1; D gene: TRBD2; CDR3 protein: CASRAGGIYEQYF; CDR3 DNA: TGTGCCAGCAGGGCGGGAGGCATCTACGAGCAGTACTTC
clone size: .; J gene: TRBJ2-1; V gene: TRBV5-1; D gene: .; CDR3 protein: CASSLAGVLAGNEQFF; CDR3 DNA: TGCGCCAGCAGCTTGGCCGGGGTTTTGGCGGGCAATGAGCAGTTCTTC
clone size: .; J gene: TRBJ2-3; V gene: TRBV11-2; D gene: .; CDR3 protein: CASSLEPGVLADTQYF; CDR3 DNA: TGTGCCAGCAGCTTAGAACCGGGAGTATTGGCAGATACGCAGTATTTT
clone size: .; J gene: TRBJ2-7; V gene: TRBV7-8; D gene: TRBD1; CDR3 protein: CASSLEWGQGSGDEQYF; CDR3 DNA: TGTGCCAGCAGCTTAGAATGGGGACAGGGGTCTGGGGACGAGCAGTACTTC
clone size: .; J gene: TRBJ2-1; V gene: TRBV7-2; D gene: .; CDR3 protein: CASSLRRDGEQFF; CDR3 DNA: TGTGCCAGCAGCTTACGGCGGGATGGGGAGCAGTTCTTC
clone size: .; J gene: TRBJ2-1; V gene: TRBV7-3; D gene: .; CDR3 protein: CASSPEPGRGYNEQFF; CDR3 DNA: TGTGCCAGCAGCCCAGAACCCGGCAGGGGCTACAATGAGCAGTTCTTC
clone size: once; J gene: TRBJ2-7; V gene: TRBV28; D gene: TRBD2; CDR3 protein: CASSSPWTSGRTYEQYF; CDR3 DNA: TGTGCCAGCAGTTCCCCATGGACTAGCGGGAGGACCTACGAGCAGTACTTC
clone size: .; J gene: TRBJ2-3; V gene: TRBV7-3; D gene: TRBD2; CDR3 protein: CASSLLAGFSTDTQYF; CDR3 DNA: TGTGCCAGCAGCTTACTAGCGGGCTTCAGCACAGATACGCAGTATTTT
clone size: few; J gene: TRBJ1-4; V gene: TRBV21-1; D gene: .; CDR3 protein: CASSNFLKAGTATNEKLFF; CDR3 DNA: TGTGCCAGCAGCAATTTTCTCAAGGCAGGGACTGCAACTAATGAAAAACTGTTTTTT
clone size: .; J gene: TRBJ1-2; V gene: TRBV5-4; D gene: .; CDR3 protein: CASSKTGYYGYTF; CDR3 DNA: TGTGCCAGCAGCAAAACAGGGTACTATGGCTACACCTTC
clone size: once; J gene: TRBJ2-2; V gene: TRBV13; D gene: .; CDR3 protein: CASSLGLGGTGELFF; CDR3 DNA: TGTGCCAGCAGCTTAGGCCTAGGAGGCACCGGGGAGCTGTTTTTT
clone size: .; J gene: TRBJ2-3; V gene: TRBV14; D gene: .; CDR3 protein: CASSVQITDTQYF; CDR3 DNA: TGTGCCAGCAGCGTTCAAATCACAGATACGCAGTATTTT
clone size: .; J gene: TRBJ1-4; V gene: TRBV7-7; D gene: TRBD1; CDR3 protein: CASSSSGGEELFF; CDR3 DNA: TGTGCTAGCAGCTCATCAGGGGGCGAGGAACTGTTTTTT
clone size: .; J gene: TRBJ1-2; V gene: TRBV7-2; D gene: .; CDR3 protein: CASSSTGFWYGYTF; CDR3 DNA: TGTGCCAGCAGCTCTACAGGGTTTTGGTATGGCTACACCTTC
clone size: .; J gene: TRBJ2-5; V gene: TRBV27; D gene: TRBD2; CDR3 protein: CASSLLRTSGSTETQYF; CDR3 DNA: TGTGCCAGCAGTCTATTAAGGACTAGCGGGAGTACAGAGACCCAGTACTTC
clone size: .; J gene: TRBJ1-2; V gene: TRBV10-3; D gene: .; CDR3 protein: CAISESHTTYGYTF; CDR3 DNA: TGTGCCATCAGTGAGTCGCACACTACCTATGGCTACACCTTC
clone size: .; J gene: TRBJ2-1; V gene: TRBV9; D gene: .; CDR3 protein: CASSPRGYEQFF; CDR3 DNA: TGTGCCAGCAGCCCCCGCGGATATGAGCAGTTCTTC
clone size: .; J gene: TRBJ1-6; V gene: TRBV6-1; D gene: TRBD1; CDR3 protein: CASVGGSNSPLHF; CDR3 DNA: TGTGCCAGCGTAGGGGGCAGTAATTCACCCCTCCACTTT
clone size: .; J gene: TRBJ2-7; V gene: TRBV6-5; D gene: .; CDR3 protein: CASSYSAGSYEQYF; CDR3 DNA: TGTGCCAGCAGTTACTCTGCGGGCTCCTACGAGCAGTACTTC
clone size: .; J gene: TRBJ2-7; V gene: TRBV27; D gene: TRBD2; CDR3 protein: CASSLRSGSPYEQYF; CDR3 DNA: TGTGCCAGCAGTTTAAGAAGCGGGAGCCCCTACGAGCAGTACTTC
clone size: .; J gene: TRBJ2-5; V gene: TRBV7-6; D gene: .; CDR3 protein: CASSLALARWETQYF; CDR3 DNA: TGTGCCAGCAGCTTAGCGCTGGCTAGGTGGGAGACCCAGTACTTC
clone size: .; J gene: TRBJ2-5; V gene: TRBV27; D gene: .; CDR3 protein: CASRGLGQETRYF; CDR3 DNA: TGTGCCAGCAGGGGTCTAGGCCAAGAGACCCGGTACTTC